This T cell receptor (beta chain) was profiled in a study of CD8+CD57+ T cells in acquired aplastic anemia. In regard to this clonotype: The junction departs from the called germline gene at one end, perhaps through a read error.

Genomic DNA acted as the template from which TCR beta VDJ combination and CDR3 sequence profiling were carried out. TCRdb processed the reads anew with MiXCR; each CDR3 protein has one entry. The data hold 200,000 or so distinct CDR3 sequences, with under 70% observed a single time. The V gene's germline CDR1 is DFQATT and CDR2 SNEGSKA (reference sequence). CDR3 size: 14 residues. This TCR came from a human donor with severe aplastic anemia or a healthy control (not recorded which). Sequences were obtained from sorted CD4+, CD8+, or CD8+CD57+ T cells (not recorded which) from PBMCs. The chain employs TRBV20-1 and TRBJ1-2, with 10 bases that match TRBD1. This chain's CDR3 is CSARVMTGGYGYTF. The DNA for the CDR3 is TGCAGTGCTAGAGTGATGACAGGGGGCTATGGCTACACCTTT.